Below are 27 T cell receptor beta chains sequenced from a single sample in a study of breast tumors, draining lymph nodes, adjacent tissues. TCRdb redid the calling of the multiplex PCR reads with MiXCR, one entry per CDR3 protein. The profile shows roughly 110,000 distinct CDR3 sequences, less than 40% of them singletons. Breast cancer patients provided tissue from their axillary draining lymph nodes. The sequencing sample was made of axillary lymph node tissue. These TCRs come from a female donor with breast cancer. Some clones in this sample may be carry-over from other donors' samples.

In this sample, this clonotype turned up a few times. The missing conserved phenylalanine or tryptophan at the end of this CDR3 makes a read error likely. No DNA is shown, since the ends of the CDR3 on it are uncertain; the CDR3 is the one TCRdb lists. V and J are TRBV6-4 and TRBJ2-5. CDR1 is MRHNA, CDR2 SNTAGT, per germline. Counting both end residues, the CDR3 totals 8 amino acids. The CDR3 sequence is CASSDSRQ.

This clonotype has a count of ten or more. V is TRBV7-8 and J is TRBJ2-7; 9 bases are shared with TRBD1. Per germline, CDR1 SGHVS and CDR2 FQNEAQ. V was clipped by 7 bases and J by 4 bases; unmatched bases: 8. The CDR3 loop spans 14 amino acids. CDR3 sequence: CASKGRDRAYEQYF. CDR3 nucleotides: TGTGCCAGCAAAGGCCGGGACAGGGCGTACGAGCAGTACTTC.

This clonotype was observed many times. The chain couples TRBV2 to TRBJ1-5, with 9 positions matching TRBD1. Per germline, CDR1 SNHLY and CDR2 FYNNEI. V lost 6 bases, J lost 4 bases, and 7 bases stayed unmatched. The CDR3 runs 15 residues. The CDR3 sequence: CASRREQGANQPQHF. The DNA for the CDR3 is TGTGCCAGCAGAAGGGAACAGGGGGCTAATCAGCCCCAGCATTTT.

V gene TRBV10-3 combines with J gene TRBJ2-2; 9 bases fit TRBD2. Germline V gene data show CDR1 as ENHRY and CDR2 as SYGVKD. The CDR3 covers 17 residues. The trim removed 8 bases at V and 8 bases at J, leaving 18 bases unmatched. CDR3 region: CAIGVAGTSRGQGELFF. The CDR3 DNA sequence: TGTGCCATCGGTGTGGCCGGGACTAGCAGGGGCCAGGGGGAGCTGTTTTTT.

This clonotype showed up just a few times. A much more abundant neighbour one base away suggests this may be a read error. This sequence joins TRBV6-4 and TRBJ2-3; 7 nucleotides match TRBD2. Losses at the gene ends were 6 bases for V and 0 bases for J; bases not matched to a gene: 6. CDR3 size: 15 residues. The germline V gene encodes CDR1 MRHNA and CDR2 SNTAGT. This CDR3 reads CASSRLAGSTDTQYF. The CDR3 nucleotides read TGTGCCAGCAGCCGACTAGCTGGGAGCACAGATACGCAGTATTTT.

The CDR3 coding sequence is TGTGCCACCAGCAGCTTGGGCTCTGGAAACACCATATATTTT. Protein product: CATSSLGSGNTIYF. The chain couples TRBV15 to TRBJ1-3; D remains ambiguous. V gave up 3 bases and J gave up 0 bases, with 6 bases separating them. The CDR3 is made up of 14 amino acids. Germline V CDR1 and CDR2: LNHNV, YYDKDF (reference sequence).

This clonotype was seen repeatedly, ten times or more. The genes are TRBV11-2 and TRBJ2-5, with D uncertain. V dropped 0 bases and J dropped 7 bases, with 18 bases sitting between them. The V gene's germline CDR1 is SGHAT and CDR2 FQNNGV. This CDR3 comprises 16 residues. The CDR3 DNA is TGTGCCAGCAGCTTAGATATAGTGGCTGCGTTCGGGACCCAGTACTTC. It is translated as CASSLDIVAAFGTQYF.

This clonotype was counted only a few times. The chain is built from TRBV6-1 and TRBJ2-3, with a weak D call TRBD1 (6 bases). Germline V CDR1 and CDR2: MNHNS, SASEGT. Trimming shortened V by 3 bases and J by 1 base, and 26 bases separated the two germline ends. The CDR3 runs to 20 residues. DNA of the CDR3: TGTGCCAGCAGTGATGGCGAGGGGGTGGTCGGGACACTTTGCACAGATACGCAGTATTTT. Translating gives CASSDGEGVVGTLCTDTQYF.

This clonotype was found many times. The J gene is TRBJ2-7, the V gene TRBV19; 8 positions agree with TRBD2. J lost 0 bases, V lost 6 bases, and 7 bases had no gene match. Germline CDR1 LNHDA, CDR2 SQIVND (reference sequence). The CDR3 loop spans 15 amino acids. The chain's CDR3 is CASSPGGGYSYEQYF. CDR3 sequence (DNA): TGTGCCAGTAGCCCCGGGGGGGGCTACTCCTACGAGCAGTACTTC.

This clonotype was detected many times. The chain is built from TRBV6-1 and TRBJ2-7; perhaps TRBD1 as D (5 bases). V lost 0 bases and J 4 bases, leaving 13 bases between the germline ends. The CDR3 contains 15 residues. Germline V gene lookup returns CDR1 MNHNS and CDR2 SASEGT. In DNA form, the CDR3 reads TGTGCCAGCAGTGAAGCCTTCTTCAGGGATTACGAGCAGTACTTC. Protein product: CASSEAFFRDYEQYF.

The chain is built from TRBV5-1 and TRBJ1-5, with D hard to call. The germline CDR1 and CDR2 sequences are SGHRS and YFSETQ. The germline V and J ends were trimmed by 0 bases and 5 bases, with 9 bases remaining between them. The CDR3 totals 14 residues. The CDR3 reads CASSLEGAYQPQHF. The CDR3 coding sequence is TGCGCCAGCAGCTTGGAGGGAGCTTATCAGCCCCAGCATTTT.

The chain is built from TRBV11-1 and TRBJ2-7; D not resolved. There are 13 residues in the CDR3. Germline V gene data show CDR1 as SGHAT and CDR2 as FQDESV (reference sequence). The V end lost 11 bases, the J end lost 0 bases, and 14 bases lay between the germline ends. The CDR3 protein is CAQDILRSYEQYV. CDR3 sequence (DNA): TGTGCCCAAGACATCCTCCGCTCCTACGAGCAGTACGTC.

This clonotype was recorded at least ten times. This chain uses TRBV20-1 with TRBJ2-7; D may correspond to TRBD1 or TRBD2 (6 bases each). The V end lost 6 bases, the J end lost 6 bases, and 15 bases lay between the germline ends. This CDR3 is built from 12 residues. Germline V gene lookup returns CDR1 DFQATT and CDR2 SNEGSKA (reference sequence). CDR3 sequence (DNA): TGCAGTGCACCCGGGGGCGTCGCCGAGCAGTACTTC. It encodes CSAPGGVAEQYF.

As for this clonotype: The junction departs from germline at one end; a sequencing error may be responsible. This chain connects TRBV5-6 to TRBJ2-7; D ambiguous. The CDR3 length is 13 residues. Germline lookup yields CDR1 SGHDT and CDR2 YYEEEE. This chain's CDR3 is CASRVGRAYEQYF. The CDR3 nucleotides are TGTGCCAGCAGGGTCGGACGAGCCTATGAGCAGTACTTC.

This clonotype occurred a few times. The rearrangement uses TRBV7-2 and TRBJ2-3, with 8 nucleotides matching TRBD2. The V and J ends lost 5 bases and 6 bases, in that order; junction bases with no gene match: 7. CDR1 SGHTA and CDR2 FQGNSA come from the germline V gene. The CDR3 loop spans 14 amino acids. The CDR3 reads CASSSGGGQDTQYF. CDR3 sequence (DNA): TGTGCCAGCAGCAGCGGGGGCGGGCAGGATACGCAGTATTTT.

The V call is TRBV20-1, the J call TRBJ2-1; 7 bases align to TRBD1. V shed 5 bases, J shed 8 bases, and the junction held 15 bases outside the gene matches. This CDR3 spans 15 amino acids. Germline V gene data show CDR1 as DFQATT and CDR2 as SNEGSKA (reference sequence). CDR3 bases: TGCAGTGCTTCAGTTCCGGGACAGAGGTTCGATGAGCAGTTCTTC. Translation: CSASVPGQRFDEQFF.

This clonotype was counted ten times or more. The chain carries TRBV7-2 and TRBJ2-3; D is undetermined. This CDR3 region has 11 residues. CDR1 SGHTA and CDR2 FQGNSA come from the germline V gene. V was clipped by 2 bases and J by 4 bases, with 1 base between them. In DNA form, the CDR3 reads TGTGCCAGCAGCTTATCAGATACGCAGTATTTT. This translates into CASSLSDTQYF.

This chain uses TRBV25-1 with TRBJ2-7; perhaps TRBD2 as D (5 bases). CDR1 and CDR2 (germline): MGHDK, SYGVNS. Between the trimmed V and J ends, which lost 8 bases and 1 base, there was a span of 15 bases. This CDR3 has 14 residues. CDR3 residues: CASFLPGDSYEQYF. The CDR3 region has the DNA TGTGCCAGCTTTTTGCCCGGGGATTCCTACGAGCAGTACTTC.

This clonotype came up many times. The chain employs TRBV6-2 or TRBV6-3 and TRBJ1-5; unclear D gene. CDR3 size: 15 residues. CDR1 MNHEY and CDR2 SVGEGT come from the germline V gene. Trimming cost V 3 bases and J 2 bases, with 11 bases left between them. The CDR3 DNA sequence: TGTGCCAGCAGTTATAGCGGGTGGGGCAATCAGCCCCAGCATTTT. It translates to CASSYSGWGNQPQHF.

This clonotype was counted at least ten times. The chain joins TRBV11-3 to TRBJ2-5; D is unresolved. CDR3 length equals 11 residues. The V end was cut by 3 bases, the J end by 4 bases, with 3 bases between. Germline CDR1 SGHNT, CDR2 YENEEA. The CDR3 is CASSFRETQYF. DNA for the CDR3: TGTGCCAGCAGCTTTAGAGAGACCCAGTACTTC. Based on the CDR3 plus reference TRBV11-3 and TRBJ2-5, the full variable domain is EAGVVQSPRYKIIEKKQPVAFWCNPISGHNTLYWYLQNLGQGPELLIRYENEEAVDDSQLPKDRFSAERLKGVDSTLKIQPAELGDSAVYLCASSFRETQYFGPGTRLLVL.

This clonotype was seen ten or more times. The chain has TRBV5-5 and TRBJ2-7, with 10 bases fitting TRBD1. V lost 5 bases to trimming and J lost 0 bases; unmatched junction nucleotides: 5. CDR1 and CDR2 (germline): SGHKS, YYEKEE (reference sequence). The CDR3 has 15 residues. The CDR3 DNA follows: TGTGCCAGCAGTCTTGACAGGGGGCTCTCCTACGAGCAGTACTTC. Translating it yields CASSLDRGLSYEQYF.

This clonotype was recorded many times. The CDR3 sequence is CASRVDRLQPQHF. Here the CDR3 DNA reads TGTGCCAGCAGGGTGGATCGTCTCCAGCCCCAGCATTTT. The V and J genes are TRBV12-3 or TRBV12-4 and TRBJ1-5; D unclear. The CDR3 has 13 amino acids. The V gene lost 6 bases and the J gene lost 7 bases, with 13 bases spanning the gap.

For this clonotype: A read error may account for a junction end that differs from germline. V and J are TRBV6-1 and TRBJ1-2; tentatively, D is TRBD1 (5 bases). CDR1 is MNHNS and CDR2 is SASEGT in the germline V gene. CDR3 length equals 15 residues. CDR3 nucleotide sequence: TGTGCCAGCAGTCAAGCCGTGACGGTGGGGGATGGCTACACCTTC. This gives the protein CASSQAVTVGDGYTF.

This clonotype was observed many times. The rearrangement links TRBV9 to TRBJ2-2; tentatively, D is TRBD1 (5 bases). CDR1 SGDLS and CDR2 YYNGEE come from the germline V gene. This CDR3 is 14 amino acids long. V was trimmed by 2 bases and J by 5 bases, leaving 10 bases between them. CDR3 bases: TGTGCCAGCAGCGTTCAGGGTATAACCGGGGAGCTGTTTTTT. Its translation: CASSVQGITGELFF.

This clonotype was counted at least ten times. This chain uses TRBV20-1 with TRBJ2-3; D is possibly TRBD2 (7 bases). Trimming removed 3 bases from V and 0 bases from J, with 13 bases in between. The germline V gene has CDR1 DFQATT and CDR2 SNEGSKA (reference sequence). The CDR3 totals 15 residues. CDR3 in DNA: TGCAGTGCTAGGTTTGCGGGGGCTAGCACAGATACGCAGTATTTT. This encodes CSARFAGASTDTQYF.

This clonotype has just one count. The junction and the germline gene differ at one end; a read error may be behind it. The chain combines TRBV20-1 with TRBJ2-7; 13 bases agree with TRBD2. The CDR3 spans 14 residues. CDR1 and CDR2 from the germline V gene are DFQATT and SNEGSKA (reference sequence). CDR3 region: CSAIPGLAGAEQYF. The CDR3 DNA reads as TGCAGTGCTATACCTGGACTAGCGGGAGCGGAGCAGTATTTC.

The genes are TRBV15 and TRBJ1-5, with D tentatively TRBD1 (5 bases). Germline V CDR1 and CDR2: LNHNV, YYDKDF (reference sequence). V gave up 1 base and J gave up 11 bases, with 15 bases separating them. The CDR3 spans 14 residues. The CDR3 protein is CATSRVGLQETQHF. The CDR3, as DNA: TGTGCCACCAGCAGAGTGGGACTCCAAGAGACCCAGCATTTT.